The 17 T cell receptor beta chains below come from one sample, sequenced in a study of glioma-infiltrating T cells after dendritic cell vaccination. Using immunoSEQ multiplex PCR, the repertoire was profiled, and TCRdb retains in-frame clones only, with some absent. The sample holds fewer than 75,000 clones; approximately 81% are singletons and the top ten take 7% to 9.5%. The specimen was blood, collected before dendritic cell vaccination. Every receptor here comes from a human donor with glioblastoma.

This chain links TRBV9 with TRBJ1-5; D unclear. The CDR3 has 17 residues. The germline CDR1 and CDR2 sequences are SGDLS and YYNGEE. The germline V and J ends were trimmed by 4 bases and 0 bases, with 17 bases remaining between them. The chain's CDR3 is CASSLFGRSFSNQPQHF. CDR3 bases: TGTGCCAGCAGCCTATTCGGCAGGTCCTTTAGCAATCAGCCCCAGCATTTT.

The rearrangement links TRBV10-3 to TRBJ1-5; unclear D gene. V lost 4 bases and J lost 6, with 10 bases in between. The CDR3 spans 13 residues. Per the germline V gene, CDR1 is ENHRY and CDR2 is SYGVKD. The CDR3 nucleotides are TGTGCCATCAGTGTAGAGGGAGGTCAGCCCCAGCATTTT. This translates into CAISVEGGQPQHF.

This clone was seen a handful of times. This sequence joins TRBV5-6 and TRBJ2-5; 9 bases fit TRBD2. CDR3 size: 16 residues. Germline V lookup: CDR1 SGHDT, CDR2 YYEEEE. The ends lost 0 bases at V and 2 bases at J; junction bases unmatched: 5. Written as DNA, the CDR3 is TGTGCCAGCAGCTTGGTTGGTAGCGGGGGACAAGAGACCCAGTACTTC. Translated, it gives CASSLVGSGGQETQYF.

The chain employs TRBV2 and TRBJ1-1; 7 bases are shared with TRBD1. Trimming at V came to 2 bases and at J to 2 bases, leaving 5 bases not matched to a gene. This CDR3 region has 15 residues. Germline V gives CDR1 SNHLY, CDR2 FYNNEI. The CDR3 is CASSESLGGNTEAFF. CDR3 nucleotide sequence: TGTGCCAGCAGTGAATCCTTAGGGGGCAACACTGAAGCTTTCTTT.

This rearrangement joins TRBV18 to TRBJ1-2; 8 bases match TRBD1. V was clipped by 2 bases and J by 0 bases; unmatched bases: 2. This CDR3 has 15 amino acids. Germline V gives CDR1 KGHSH, CDR2 LQKENI. The CDR3: CASSPDRGPNYGYTF. In nucleotides, the CDR3 is TGTGCCAGCTCACCAGACAGGGGCCCTAACTATGGCTACACCTTC.

The chain recombines TRBV4-3 with TRBJ1-2; 8 nucleotides line up with TRBD1. Per germline, CDR1 LGHNA and CDR2 YSLEER. There are 18 residues in the CDR3. Unmatched junction bases numbered 9, after V lost 0 bases and J lost 0 bases. This chain's CDR3 is CASSQDKGQVSSNYGYTF. The CDR3 DNA reads TGCGCCAGCAGCCAAGATAAGGGACAGGTATCTTCTAACTATGGCTACACCTTC.

This clone was counted a single time. The chain has TRBV9 and TRBJ1-1; weak D call: TRBD1 (6 bases). V was trimmed by 4 bases and J by 4 bases, leaving 20 bases between them. This CDR3 is 16 amino acids long. Germline CDR1 and CDR2: SGDLS and YYNGEE. Written as DNA, the CDR3 is TGTGCCAGCAGCTCACCCGCAGGGGCTCGGGGCACTGAAGCTTTCTTT. This gives the protein CASSSPAGARGTEAFF.

The gene calls are TRBV5-5 and TRBJ1-5; possible D gene TRBD1, 5 bases. Looked up from germline, CDR1 is SGHKS and CDR2 is YYEKEE (reference sequence). Trimming took off 4 bases at V and 9 bases at J, with 14 bases between the two ends. The CDR3 sequence is 13 residues long. The CDR3 DNA follows: TGTGCCAGCAGCACGGCTGCAGGGCGGCCCCAGCATTTT. Translation gives CASSTAAGRPQHF.

The chain employs TRBV19 and TRBJ1-5; TRBD1 agrees at 9 bases. V trimming: 5 bases; J trimming: 2 bases; junction bases outside the gene matches: 7. Germline CDR1 and CDR2: LNHDA and SQIVND (reference sequence). This CDR3 is built from 16 residues. DNA of the CDR3: TGTGCCAGTAGTTTAACAGGGGGCTGGGGCAATCAGCCCCAGCATTTT. It is translated as CASSLTGGWGNQPQHF.

The chain recombines TRBV6-4 with TRBJ2-3; 7 bases fit TRBD2. This CDR3 spans 15 amino acids. Looked up from germline, CDR1 is MRHNA and CDR2 is SNTAGT. Trimming cost V 3 bases and J 2 bases; bases outside gene matches: 5. The CDR3 DNA reads TGTGCCAGCAGTGATGGCGGGGGTTCCACAGATACGCAGTATTTT. Translation gives CASSDGGGSTDTQYF.

The V gene is TRBV19, the J gene TRBJ1-1, with D unresolved. CDR1 is LNHDA, CDR2 SQIVND, per germline (reference sequence). The CDR3 totals 12 residues. V was shortened by 4 bases and J by 7 bases, with 10 bases between the two germline ends. The CDR3 reads CASSKLRGEAFF. The CDR3 region has the DNA TGTGCCAGTAGTAAGCTCCGAGGTGAAGCTTTCTTT.

The rearrangement links TRBV7-9 to TRBJ1-2; D may be TRBD1 (5 bases). Trimming removed 5 bases at V and 0 bases at J, with 19 bases between. CDR1 and CDR2 from the germline V gene are SEHNR and FQNEAQ (reference sequence). The CDR3 is 17 residues long. The CDR3 DNA reads as TGTGCCAGCAGCCTTTACTTCGGGACTGAAGCTAACTATGGCTACACCTTC. It specifies CASSLYFGTEANYGYTF.

V gene TRBV4-1 combines with J gene TRBJ1-4; D is unresolved. CDR1 MGHRA and CDR2 YSYEKL come from the germline V gene. Deletions cut 5 bases from V and 2 bases from J, with 21 bases between. This CDR3 has 18 amino acids. The CDR3 spells CASSSSRGMEATNEKLFF. CDR3 nucleotides: TGCGCCAGCAGCTCCTCACGGGGAATGGAGGCGACTAATGAAAAACTGTTTTTT.

The chain links TRBV5-1 to TRBJ1-2; possible D gene TRBD1, 5 bases. With 4 bases removed from V and 1 base from J, the gap between germline ends came to 8 bases. This CDR3 contains 13 residues. Germline V gives CDR1 SGHRS, CDR2 YFSETQ. The CDR3 DNA is TGCGCCAGCAGCCTGACAGTTAACTATGGCTACACCTTC. This translates into CASSLTVNYGYTF. Looking up the rest from reference TRBV5-1 and TRBJ1-2 gives the full variable domain: KAGVTQTPRYLIKTRGQQVTLSCSPISGHRSVSWYQQTPGQGLQFLFEYFSETQRNKGNFPGRFSGRQFSNSRSEMNVSTLELGDSALYLCASSLTVNYGYTFGSGTRLTVV.

The genes are TRBV18 and TRBJ2-7; 9 bases map to TRBD1. CDR1 and CDR2 from the germline V gene are KGHSH and LQKENI. CDR3 length: 15 residues. J was trimmed by 4 bases and V by 0 bases; bases with no gene match: 4. CDR3: CASSPPVDRGYEQYF. Here the CDR3 DNA reads TGTGCCAGCTCACCACCTGTGGACAGGGGTTACGAGCAGTACTTC.

The V gene is TRBV5-6, the J gene TRBJ1-2; D not certain. The germline V and J ends were trimmed by 0 bases and 5 bases, with 11 bases remaining between them. The CDR3 extends over 14 amino acids. Germline CDR1 is SGHDT and CDR2 is YYEEEE. For the CDR3, the DNA is TGTGCCAGCAGCTTGGGCAGAAGAACATATGGCTACACCTTC. Protein product: CASSLGRRTYGYTF.

The genes are TRBV4-1 and TRBJ1-5; no reliable D call. The CDR3 runs to 17 residues. Trimming cost V 1 base and J 0 bases, with 13 bases left between them. The germline V gene has CDR1 MGHRA and CDR2 YSYEKL. CDR3 coding DNA: TGCGCCAGCAGCCAAGGGCGGCTATCCTATAGCAATCAGCCCCAGCATTTT. It yields the protein CASSQGRLSYSNQPQHF.